The rows below give T cell receptor beta chains drawn from one sample of a study of shared clonotypes between healthy human individuals. Some clones are missing from TCRdb's copy, which holds only in-frame ones; the method was immunoSEQ multiplex PCR. In the table there are 1.5 million to 2.5 million clones, about 94% of which are singletons. The specimen was naive CD8+ T cells sorted from blood. All receptors derive from a man between 18 and 35 years old in good health. The CDR3 runs from the conserved cysteine through the conserved F or W. A D gene is named only where the DNA matches it firmly. The size field is filled for only some rows; it gives once, few, many or a size class.

j_gene | abundance | d_gene | v_gene | CDR3aa | CDR3nt
TRBJ2-7 | - | - | TRBV18 | CASSPPEGFSSYEQYF | TGTGCCAGCTCACCCCCAGAGGGATTTAGCTCCTACGAGCAGTACTTC
TRBJ1-4 | - | - | TRBV7-6 | CASSLGGANEKLFF | TGTGCCAGCAGCTTAGGAGGGGCTAATGAAAAACTGTTTTTT
TRBJ2-5 | - | - | TRBV30 | CAWSLQGGGGETQYF | TGTGCCTGGAGTTTACAGGGGGGCGGGGGAGAGACCCAGTACTTC
TRBJ1-2 | - | - | TRBV28 | CASSLTTNYGYTF | TGTGCCAGCAGTTTAACCACCAACTATGGCTACACCTTC
TRBJ2-3 | few | TRBD2 | TRBV30 | CAWSELAGAPDTQYF | TGTGCCTGGAGTGAACTAGCGGGAGCACCAGATACGCAGTATTTT
TRBJ2-5 | - | TRBD2 | TRBV5-4 | CASSLGPGLAGVETQYF | TGTGCCAGCAGCTTGGGACCGGGACTAGCGGGGGTAGAGACCCAGTACTTC
TRBJ2-7 | - | TRBD2 | TRBV7-8 | CASSLGLAKSYEQYF | TGTGCCAGCAGCTTAGGACTAGCGAAATCCTACGAGCAGTACTTC
TRBJ1-1 | - | - | TRBV25-1 | CASSRGVNTEAFF | TGTGCCAGCAGCCGCGGGGTAAACACTGAAGCTTTCTTT
TRBJ1-5 | - | - | TRBV5-1 | CASRNFPGDNQPQHF | TGCGCCAGCAGAAATTTTCCAGGGGACAATCAGCCCCAGCATTTT
TRBJ2-3 | - | - | TRBV11-3 | CASSDPTSTDTQYF | TGTGCCAGCAGCGACCCCACTAGCACAGATACGCAGTATTTT
TRBJ2-7 | - | - | TRBV6-5 | CASSYGRGSYGQYF | TGTGCCAGCAGTTACGGCAGGGGTTCCTACGGGCAGTACTTC
TRBJ2-1 | - | - | TRBV7-2 | CASSHTLARYEQFF | TGTGCCAGCAGCCATACCCTAGCGCGCTATGAGCAGTTCTTC
TRBJ1-2 | - | - | TRBV28 | CASTLLVGLDYGYTF | TGTGCCAGCACGTTGTTGGTGGGACTGGACTATGGCTACACCTTC
TRBJ2-3 | - | TRBD2 | TRBV4-1 | CASSHGPASGGFTDTQYF | TGCGCCAGCAGCCACGGGCCCGCCAGCGGGGGGTTCACAGATACGCAGTATTTT
TRBJ2-1 | - | TRBD2 | TRBV6-5 | CASSYQTSGGHEQFF | TGTGCCAGCAGTTACCAGACTAGCGGGGGCCATGAGCAGTTCTTC
TRBJ2-2 | - | TRBD1 | TRBV4-3 | CASSQDVGQGFAGELFF | TGCGCCAGCAGCCAAGACGTGGGACAGGGGTTCGCCGGGGAGCTGTTTTTT
TRBJ2-7 | - | TRBD2 | TRBV27 | CASSLSIAGGGYEQYF | TGTGCCAGCAGTTTATCAATAGCGGGAGGCGGCTACGAGCAGTACTTC
TRBJ1-5 | - | - | TRBV6-5 | CASSYSGGSNQPQHF | TGTGCCAGCAGTTATAGCGGGGGGAGCAATCAGCCCCAGCATTTT
TRBJ2-6 | - | - | TRBV7-2 | CASSFPISGANVLTF | TGTGCCAGCAGCTTCCCAATCTCTGGGGCCAACGTCCTGACTTTC
TRBJ2-3 | - | - | TRBV7-9 | CASSFDLPVTDTQYF | TGTGCCAGCAGCTTCGACTTGCCGGTCACAGATACGCAGTATTTT
TRBJ2-7 | - | - | TRBV19 | CASSIGQGIGYEQYF | TGTGCCAGTAGTATAGGCCAGGGGATCGGGTACGAGCAGTACTTC
TRBJ1-1 | - | - | TRBV6-5 | CASTFGGLLDTEAFF | TGTGCCAGCACATTTGGGGGACTCTTGGATACTGAAGCTTTCTTT
TRBJ2-2 | - | - | TRBV7-2 | CASSDTGLTGELFF | TGTGCCAGCAGCGATACAGGGTTAACCGGGGAGCTGTTTTTT
TRBJ2-7 | - | - | TRBV6-5 | CASSSTGDDYEQYF | TGTGCCAGCAGTTCGACGGGGGACGACTACGAGCAGTACTTC
TRBJ2-3 | - | - | TRBV12-2 | CASRLVGTSGGASTDTQYF | TGTGCAAGTCGCTTAGTGGGGACTAGCGGGGGGGCGAGCACAGATACGCAGTATTTT
TRBJ2-1 | once | - | TRBV30 | CAWSSQGGDEQFF | TGTGCCTGGAGCTCACAGGGCGGGGATGAGCAGTTCTTC
TRBJ1-4 | - | TRBD1 | TRBV7-9 | CASRGGQDENEKLFF | TGTGCCAGCAGGGGTGGACAGGATGAGAATGAAAAACTGTTTTTT
TRBJ2-7 | - | - | TRBV5-6 | CASSPPVRGEYYEQYF | TGTGCCAGCAGCCCTCCTGTGAGGGGAGAATACTACGAGCAGTACTTC
TRBJ2-5 | - | - | TRBV5-4 | CASSLGVLETQYF | TGTGCCAGCAGCTTGGGGGTATTAGAGACCCAGTACTTC
TRBJ1-2 | - | TRBD1 | TRBV13 | CASSLQGAGGYTF | TGTGCCAGCAGCTTACAGGGGGCGGGAGGCTACACCTTC
TRBJ2-1 | - | TRBD1 | TRBV10-3 | CAIADRTYNEQFF | TGTGCCATCGCGGACAGGACCTACAATGAGCAGTTCTTC
TRBJ1-1 | - | TRBD1 | TRBV10-2 | CASRGTGYTEAFF | TGCGCCAGCAGAGGGACAGGGTACACTGAAGCTTTCTTT